The 16 T cell receptor beta chains below come from one sample, sequenced in a study of cytomegalovirus exposure and HLA in healthy donors. PCR was performed using 60 Vbeta and 13 Jbeta primers. Profiled with immunoSEQ multiplex PCR; TCRdb holds only in-frame clones, not every one. The top ten hold approximately 2% of the sample, which has some 190,000 clones, 77% seen once. Sequencing was done on a sample of PBMCs. Receptor source: a woman aged 25 to 39 in good health and CMV-seropositive.

The V call is TRBV10-3, the J call TRBJ1-1; D not resolved. The CDR3 is 16 residues long. The ends were cut back, 6 bases at V and 1 base at J, with 18 bases in the middle. Germline V CDR1 and CDR2: ENHRY, SYGVKD. The CDR3, as DNA: TGTGCCATCAGCTCTCGGGGAACGGGAGGGAACACTGAAGCTTTCTTT. It translates to CAISSRGTGGNTEAFF.

The genes are TRBV7-2 and TRBJ1-1, with 8 bases that match TRBD1. The germline V gene has CDR1 SGHTA and CDR2 FQGNSA. The CDR3 spans 13 residues. V was clipped by 5 bases and J by 4 bases; unmatched bases: 3. CDR3 sequence: CASSATGGTEAFF. In DNA, the CDR3 is TGTGCCAGCAGCGCCACAGGGGGCACTGAAGCTTTCTTT.

This chain connects TRBV4-3 to TRBJ1-5; a weak D match, TRBD1 (5 bases). CDR1 and CDR2 from the germline V gene are LGHNA and YSLEER. CDR3 size: 15 residues. V was cut by 0 bases and J by 6 bases, with 12 bases left in between. This CDR3 reads CASSQESGWGQPQHF. The CDR3 coding sequence is TGCGCCAGCAGCCAAGAATCAGGGTGGGGTCAGCCCCAGCATTTT.

The rearrangement joins TRBV27 to TRBJ1-6; 7 bases match TRBD1. The CDR3 loop spans 14 amino acids. V dropped 2 bases and J dropped 9; count of bases not matched to a gene: 4. Germline CDR1 is MNHEY and CDR2 is SMNVEV (reference sequence). CDR3 loop: CASSLDRAGSPLHF. The CDR3 DNA sequence: TGTGCCAGCAGTTTAGACAGGGCGGGTTCACCCCTCCACTTT.

This clone came up once. V gene TRBV6-1 combines with J gene TRBJ1-5; D gene unclear. Germline lookup yields CDR1 MNHNS and CDR2 SASEGT. The V end was cut by 6 bases, the J end by 2 bases, with 14 bases between. CDR3 length: 15 amino acids. The CDR3, as DNA: TGTGCCAGCAGAGCCGGGAGTTTGGGCAATCAGCCCCAGCATTTT. This translates into CASRAGSLGNQPQHF.

The V and J genes are TRBV5-6 and TRBJ2-4, with 7 positions matching TRBD1. Germline CDR1 and CDR2: SGHDT and YYEEEE. CDR3 length: 15 residues. J gave up 1 base and V 5 bases, and 6 bases lay outside the gene matches. The CDR3 here is CASSRGRGAKNIQYF. The CDR3 DNA is TGTGCCAGCAGTCGTGGCAGGGGGGCCAAAAACATTCAGTACTTC.

Remarks on this clone: Relative to the germline gene, one junction end is altered; a read error may explain this. The sample contains more than one DNA sequence encoding this CDR3. V and J are TRBV7-9 and TRBJ1-4; D gene uncertain. Germline lookup yields CDR1 SEHNR and CDR2 FQNEAQ (reference sequence). The CDR3 runs to 12 residues. CDR3 region: CSSSLGVEKLFF. In DNA form, the CDR3 reads TGTTCCAGCAGCTTAGGCGTTGAAAAACTGTTTTTT.

J is TRBJ1-6 and V is TRBV19, with D possibly being TRBD1 (6 bases). The CDR3 length is 17 residues. Germline loops: CDR1 LNHDA, CDR2 SQIVND (reference sequence). Trimming pared 5 bases from V and 0 bases from J, leaving 14 bases between. The CDR3: CASSRTETTSYNSPLHF. In DNA, the CDR3 is TGTGCCAGTAGTCGGACAGAGACGACCTCCTATAATTCACCCCTCCACTTT. The whole variable domain, remainder taken from reference TRBV19 and TRBJ1-6, is DGGITQSPKYLFRKEGQNVTLSCEQNLNHDAMYWYRQDPGQGLRLIYYSQIVNDFQKGDIAEGYSVSREKKESFPLTVTSAQKNPTAFYLCASSRTETTSYNSPLHFGNGTRLTVT.

The chain links TRBV5-1 to TRBJ2-7; 15 bases are a match to TRBD2. Unmatched junction bases numbered 6, after V lost 6 bases and J lost 2 bases. Germline CDR1 reads SGHRS; CDR2 reads YFSETQ. CDR3 length: 16 residues. The CDR3 DNA follows: TGCGCCAGCAAACCGGGACTAGCGGGAGGCGCCTACGAGCAGTACTTC. Its translation: CASKPGLAGGAYEQYF.

This sequence joins TRBV11-2 and TRBJ2-1, with D possibly matching TRBD2 (6 bases). V was clipped by 2 bases and J by 0 bases, with 11 bases between them. The CDR3 covers 16 residues. Germline V CDR1 and CDR2: SGHAT, FQNNGV. CDR3 in amino acids: CASSLRGKSSYNEQFF. The DNA of the CDR3 is TGTGCCAGCAGCTTACGGGGGAAGAGCTCCTACAATGAGCAGTTCTTC.

This clone was counted a single time. J is TRBJ2-2 and V is TRBV4-1; D is possibly TRBD2 (6 bases). This CDR3 region has 16 residues. V shed 0 bases and J shed 1 base, with 9 bases lying between them. Germline V gene sequence: CDR1 MGHRA, CDR2 YSYEKL. The CDR3 loop reads CASSQDPGRNTGELFF. CDR3 bases: TGCGCCAGCAGCCAAGATCCCGGGAGGAACACCGGGGAGCTGTTTTTT.

The chain employs TRBV19 and TRBJ2-3; weak D call: TRBD2 (6 bases). The CDR3 runs 14 residues. The V end lost 3 bases, the J end lost 4 bases, and 11 bases lay between the germline ends. Germline-derived CDR1 and CDR2 are LNHDA and SQIVND (reference sequence). CDR3 residues: CASSIGGWADTQYF. The CDR3 DNA follows: TGTGCCAGTAGTATCGGGGGATGGGCAGATACGCAGTATTTT.

This clone is a singleton in its sample. CDR3 DNA sequence: TGCGCCAGCAGCCCGACTAGCGGGGTCTCCTACGAGCAGTACTTC. This translates into CASSPTSGVSYEQYF. The chain couples TRBV5-1 to TRBJ2-7; TRBD2 agrees at 11 bases. The V gene end was trimmed by 4 bases and the J gene end by 0 bases; junction bases not matched to a gene: 3. The CDR3 extends over 15 amino acids. CDR1 is SGHRS, CDR2 YFSETQ, per germline.

The rearrangement links TRBV9 to TRBJ2-1; 7 bases fit TRBD2. CDR1 is SGDLS, CDR2 YYNGEE, per germline. The CDR3 contains 15 residues. After removal of 4 bases from V and 4 bases from J, the junction contained 8 bases not matched to a gene. CDR3 DNA sequence: TGTGCCAGCAGCCAGGGACTACTGAGTTACAATGAGCAGTTCTTC. Residues: CASSQGLLSYNEQFF.

This clone was seen more than once but under ten times. The chain uses TRBV6-5 and TRBJ1-5; D gene ambiguous. Germline CDR1 MNHEY, CDR2 SVGAGI. V was clipped by 2 bases and J by 5 bases, with 10 bases between them. This CDR3 comprises 14 residues. The CDR3 loop reads CASSYGGKHQPQHF. CDR3 nucleotide sequence: TGTGCCAGCAGTTACGGTGGCAAACATCAGCCCCAGCATTTT.

This chain connects TRBV27 to TRBJ2-6, with a weak D call TRBD1 (6 bases). The CDR3 sequence is 19 residues long. Germline values: CDR1 MNHEY, CDR2 SMNVEV (reference sequence). Trimming removed 4 bases at V and 0 bases at J, with 19 bases between. The CDR3 region has the DNA TGTGCCAGCAGTTCTAGGCAGGGGACACGGGACTCTGGGGCCAACGTCCTGACTTTC. It encodes CASSSRQGTRDSGANVLTF.